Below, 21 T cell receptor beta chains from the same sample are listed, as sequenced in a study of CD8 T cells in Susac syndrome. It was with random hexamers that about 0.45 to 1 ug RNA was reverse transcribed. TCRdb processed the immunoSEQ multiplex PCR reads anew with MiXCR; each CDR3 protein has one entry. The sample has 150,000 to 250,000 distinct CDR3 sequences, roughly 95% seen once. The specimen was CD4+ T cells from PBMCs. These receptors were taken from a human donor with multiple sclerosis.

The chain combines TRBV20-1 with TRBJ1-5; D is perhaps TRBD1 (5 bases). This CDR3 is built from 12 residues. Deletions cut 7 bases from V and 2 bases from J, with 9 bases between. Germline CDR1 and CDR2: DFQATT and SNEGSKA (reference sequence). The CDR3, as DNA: TGCAGTGGGGGCGCCGGCAATCAGCCCCAGCATTTT. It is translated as CSGGAGNQPQHF.

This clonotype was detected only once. The CDR3 spells CASSPGTENSPLHF. The DNA for the CDR3 is TGTGCCAGTAGTCCGGGGACAGAGAATTCACCCCTCCACTTT. This chain uses TRBV19 with TRBJ1-6; TRBD1 aligns across 7 bases. Germline-derived CDR1 and CDR2 are LNHDA and SQIVND (reference sequence). This CDR3 contains 14 residues. With V trimmed by 5 bases and J by 7 bases, 5 bases remained unmatched.

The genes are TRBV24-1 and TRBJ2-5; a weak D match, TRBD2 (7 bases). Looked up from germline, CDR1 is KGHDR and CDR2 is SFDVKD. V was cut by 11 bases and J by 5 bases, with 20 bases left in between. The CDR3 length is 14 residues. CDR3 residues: CAILCGRGGETQYF. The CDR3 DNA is TGTGCCATTCTCTGTGGCAGGGGAGGGGAGACCCAGTACTTC.

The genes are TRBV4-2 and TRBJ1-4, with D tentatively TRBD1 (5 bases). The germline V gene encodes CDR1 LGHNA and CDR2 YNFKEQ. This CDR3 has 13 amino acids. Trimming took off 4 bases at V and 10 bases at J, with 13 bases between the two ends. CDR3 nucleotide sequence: TGTGCCAGCAGCCTACCTGGTGGGGGAAAACTGTTTTTT. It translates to CASSLPGGGKLFF.

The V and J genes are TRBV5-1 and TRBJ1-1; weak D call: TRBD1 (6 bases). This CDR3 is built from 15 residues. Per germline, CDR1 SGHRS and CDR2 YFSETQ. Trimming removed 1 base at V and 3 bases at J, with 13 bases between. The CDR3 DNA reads TGCGCCAGCAGCTTGAACAGGGTGGGCGACACTGAAGCTTTCTTT. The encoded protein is CASSLNRVGDTEAFF.

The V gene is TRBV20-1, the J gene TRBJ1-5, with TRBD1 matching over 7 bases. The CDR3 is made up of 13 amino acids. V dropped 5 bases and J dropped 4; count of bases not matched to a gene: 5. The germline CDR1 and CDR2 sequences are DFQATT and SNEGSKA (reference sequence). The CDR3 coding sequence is TGCAGTGCTTACCAGGGGGATAATCAGCCCCAGCATTTT. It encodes CSAYQGDNQPQHF.

CDR3 sequence reads: CASSLRVRGHEQFF. The CDR3 DNA is TGTGCCAGCAGCCTCAGAGTCCGGGGCCATGAGCAGTTCTTC. The J gene is TRBJ2-1, the V gene TRBV14; D could derive from TRBD1 or TRBD2 (5 bases each). The CDR3 extends over 14 amino acids. Germline-derived CDR1 and CDR2 are SGHDN and FVKESK. The V end was cut by 4 bases, the J end by 8 bases, with 15 bases between.

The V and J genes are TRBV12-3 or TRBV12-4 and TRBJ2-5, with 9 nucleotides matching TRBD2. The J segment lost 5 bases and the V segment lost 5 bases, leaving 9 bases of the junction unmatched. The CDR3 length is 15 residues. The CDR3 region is CASSRIAGAWETQYF. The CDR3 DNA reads TGTGCCAGCAGTCGCATAGCGGGAGCGTGGGAGACCCAGTACTTC.

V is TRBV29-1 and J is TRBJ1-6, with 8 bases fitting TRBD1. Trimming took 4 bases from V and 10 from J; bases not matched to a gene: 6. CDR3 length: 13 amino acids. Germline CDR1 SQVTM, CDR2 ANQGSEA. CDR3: CSVADREESPLHF. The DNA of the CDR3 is TGCAGCGTTGCGGACAGGGAGGAATCACCCCTCCACTTT. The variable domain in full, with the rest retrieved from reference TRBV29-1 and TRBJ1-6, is SAVISQKPSRDICQRGTSLTIQCQVDSQVTMMFWYRQQPGQSLTLIATANQGSEATYESGFVIDKFPISRPNLTFSTLTVSNMSPEDSSIYLCSVADREESPLHFGNGTRLTVT.

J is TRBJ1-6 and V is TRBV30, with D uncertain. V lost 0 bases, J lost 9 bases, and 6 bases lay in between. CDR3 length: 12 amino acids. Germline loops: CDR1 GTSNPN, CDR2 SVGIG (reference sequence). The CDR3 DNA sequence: TGTGCCTGGAGTGTAGCAGGTTCACCCCTCCACTTT. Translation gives CAWSVAGSPLHF.

DNA of the CDR3: TGTGCCAGTCGAACCAACTACAATGAGCAGTTCTTC. Amino acid sequence: CASRTNYNEQFF. This sequence joins TRBV3-1 and TRBJ2-1; D gene ambiguous. Between the trimmed V and J ends, which lost 9 bases and 3 bases, there was a span of 9 bases. The germline gives CDR1 LGHDT, CDR2 YNNKEL (reference sequence). The CDR3 runs 12 residues.

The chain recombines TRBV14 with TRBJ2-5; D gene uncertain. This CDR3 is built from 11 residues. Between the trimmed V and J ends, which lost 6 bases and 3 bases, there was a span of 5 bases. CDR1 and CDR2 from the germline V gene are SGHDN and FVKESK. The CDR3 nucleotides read TGTGCCAGCAGACACGAAGAGACCCAGTACTTC. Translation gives CASRHEETQYF. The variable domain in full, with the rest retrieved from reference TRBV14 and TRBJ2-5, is EAGVTQFPSHSVIEKGQTVTLRCDPISGHDNLYWYRRVMGKEIKFLLHFVKESKQDESGMPNNRFLAERTGGTYSTLKVQPAELEDSGVYFCASRHEETQYFGPGTRLLVL.

CDR3 loop: CAWSSRTGFIGGYTF. The CDR3 coding sequence is TGTGCCTGGAGTTCACGTACTGGCTTTATCGGAGGCTACACCTTC. The V call is TRBV30, the J call TRBJ1-2; no definite D call. The CDR3 totals 15 residues. V lost 2 bases to trimming and J lost 8 bases, with 21 bases between them. Germline V lookup: CDR1 GTSNPN, CDR2 SVGIG (reference sequence).

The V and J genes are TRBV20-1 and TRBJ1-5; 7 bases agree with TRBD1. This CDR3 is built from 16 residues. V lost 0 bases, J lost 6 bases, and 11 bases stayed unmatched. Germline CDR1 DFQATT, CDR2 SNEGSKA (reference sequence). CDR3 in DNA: TGCAGTGCTAGAGAGGGGACAGCTGGCCCAAGTCAGCCCCAGCATTTT. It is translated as CSAREGTAGPSQPQHF.

CDR3 nucleotides: TGCAGTGCTTATGACAGGGGAGGTAATTCACCCCTCCACTTT. This sequence encodes CSAYDRGGNSPLHF. The rearrangement links TRBV20-1 to TRBJ1-6, with 8 positions matching TRBD1. The ends lost 5 bases at V and 6 bases at J; junction bases unmatched: 6. Germline loops: CDR1 DFQATT, CDR2 SNEGSKA (reference sequence). This CDR3 has 14 residues.

CDR3 nucleotide sequence: TGCAGTGCTAGAGAGGGGGGGTGGCCCCAGCATTTT. It translates to CSAREGGWPQHF. The genes are TRBV20-1 and TRBJ1-5, with TRBD1 as a possible D gene (5 bases). Deletions cut 0 bases from V and 9 bases from J, with 9 bases between. The CDR3 loop spans 12 amino acids. Germline loops: CDR1 DFQATT, CDR2 SNEGSKA (reference sequence).

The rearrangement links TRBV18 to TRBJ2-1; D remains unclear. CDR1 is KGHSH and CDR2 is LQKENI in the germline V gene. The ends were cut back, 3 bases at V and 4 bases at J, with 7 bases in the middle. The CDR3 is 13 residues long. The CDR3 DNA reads TGTGCCAGCTCACCCAACTCATACAATGAGCAGTTCTTC. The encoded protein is CASSPNSYNEQFF.

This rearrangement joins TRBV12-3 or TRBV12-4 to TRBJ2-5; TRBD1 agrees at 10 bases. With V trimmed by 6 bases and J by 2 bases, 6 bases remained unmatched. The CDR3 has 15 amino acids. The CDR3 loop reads CASSSDRGLQETQYF. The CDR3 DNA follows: TGTGCCAGCAGCTCCGACAGGGGGCTTCAAGAGACCCAGTACTTC.

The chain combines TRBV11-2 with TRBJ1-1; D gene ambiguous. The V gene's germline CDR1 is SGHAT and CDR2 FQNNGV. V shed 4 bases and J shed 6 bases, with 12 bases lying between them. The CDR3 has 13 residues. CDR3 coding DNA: TGTGCCAGCAGCTCGAGCCAGGCGCCTGAAGCTTTCTTT. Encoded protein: CASSSSQAPEAFF.

In DNA, the CDR3 is TGTGCCTGGAGTGTACGGGGCAGGGCCCAAGAGACCCAGTACTTC. It is translated as CAWSVRGRAQETQYF. The chain has TRBV30 and TRBJ2-5; the D call may be TRBD1 or TRBD2 (5 bases each). CDR3 length: 15 amino acids. In germline, CDR1 is GTSNPN, CDR2 SVGIG (reference sequence). Deletions cut 0 bases from V and 1 base from J, with 12 bases between. The full variable domain, completed using reference TRBV30 and TRBJ2-5, is SQTIHQWPATLVQPVGSPLSLECTVEGTSNPNLYWYRQAAGRGLQLLFYSVGIGQISSEVPQNLSASRPQDRQFILSSKKLLLSDSGFYLCAWSVRGRAQETQYFGPGTRLLVL.

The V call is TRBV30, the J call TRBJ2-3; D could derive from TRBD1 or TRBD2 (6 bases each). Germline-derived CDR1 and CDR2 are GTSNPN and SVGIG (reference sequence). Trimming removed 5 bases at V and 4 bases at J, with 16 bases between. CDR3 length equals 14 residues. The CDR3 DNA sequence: TGTGCCTGGGGCGGGACATCGGTCCCAGATACGCAGTATTTT. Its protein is CAWGGTSVPDTQYF.